These 24 T cell receptor beta chains were sequenced from one sample in a study of CD8 T cells in acute hepatitis C reinfection. The assay was immunoSEQ multiplex PCR, and TCRdb's table has in-frame clones only and misses some. This table has 30,000 to 45,000 clones, 80% to 90% appearing once. Time point indicated: naive CD8 control sorted from an acute-time-point sample. The sequencing sample was made of naive CD8+ T cells from PBMCs. The origin of the receptors is a woman younger than 30 who spontaneously cleared hepatitis C infection.

CDR3 region: CASSYPGLAGGPPPNEQFF. The CDR3 bases are TGTGCCAGCAGCTACCCGGGACTAGCGGGAGGGCCCCCACCCAATGAGCAGTTCTTC. This chain links TRBV7-8 with TRBJ2-1, with 16 bases identical to TRBD2. Trimming took 4 bases from V and 6 from J; bases not matched to a gene: 12. From germline, CDR1 is SGHVS and CDR2 FQNEAQ. The CDR3 runs 19 residues.

As to this clone: At one of its ends the junction is not consistent with the germline gene, which may arise from a read error. This sequence joins TRBV19 and TRBJ1-1; 7 nucleotides align to TRBD1. The CDR3 spans 15 residues. Germline V CDR1 and CDR2: LNHDA, SQIVND (reference sequence). The CDR3 is CASSLETGMNTEAFF. CDR3 DNA sequence: TGTGCCAGTAGTTTAGAGACAGGGATGAACACTGAAGCTTTCTTT.

The chain couples TRBV27 to TRBJ2-7; 9 positions agree with TRBD1. The V segment lost 3 bases and the J segment 5 bases; nucleotides outside the gene matches: 5. Germline V gives CDR1 MNHEY, CDR2 SMNVEV (reference sequence). CDR3 length: 14 residues. The DNA for the CDR3 is TGTGCCAGCAGTTTTCAACAGGGGGCCAACGAGCAGTACTTC. Translating gives CASSFQQGANEQYF.

V is TRBV6-5 and J is TRBJ2-7, with a weak D call TRBD2 (5 bases). Germline values: CDR1 MNHEY, CDR2 SVGAGI. V shed 5 bases and J shed 2 bases, with 13 bases lying between them. The CDR3 loop spans 14 amino acids. The CDR3, as DNA: TGTGCCAGCAGTCAAAGCGGTACCACCTACGAGCAGTACTTC. This encodes CASSQSGTTYEQYF.

There are a few counts of this clone. The J gene is TRBJ1-1, the V gene TRBV10-1; D remains unclear. Trimming pared 5 bases from V and 4 bases from J, leaving 11 bases between. CDR3 length: 13 amino acids. Germline assignment: CDR1 WNHNN and CDR2 SYGVQD (reference sequence). Here the CDR3 DNA reads TGCGCCAGCAGTCCCAAGGGCCCCACTGAAGCTTTCTTT. Its protein is CASSPKGPTEAFF.

The chain employs TRBV27 and TRBJ2-1; no clear D gene. The germline gives CDR1 MNHEY, CDR2 SMNVEV (reference sequence). The V and J ends lost 3 bases and 2 bases respectively, with 11 bases between them. The CDR3 has 15 amino acids. The CDR3 DNA is TGTGCCAGCAGTTTCTCACTATCCCCCTACAATGAGCAGTTCTTC. Its translation: CASSFSLSPYNEQFF.

This sequence joins TRBV10-2 and TRBJ2-5; D may be TRBD2 (6 bases). CDR3 length equals 14 residues. CDR1 is WSHSY and CDR2 is SAAADI in the germline V gene. V lost 0 bases and J lost 5, with 10 bases in between. CDR3 loop: CASSESGSGETQYF. The CDR3 DNA reads as TGCGCCAGCAGTGAGTCAGGAAGCGGGGAGACCCAGTACTTC.

The CDR3 is CAWNLAGGPGEQFF. The CDR3 DNA is TGTGCCTGGAACCTAGCGGGAGGGCCGGGTGAGCAGTTCTTC. The chain recombines TRBV30 with TRBJ2-1; 12 nucleotides line up with TRBD2. This CDR3 is built from 14 residues. With 4 bases clipped from V and 9 bases from J, the junction kept 7 bases outside the gene matches. The germline gives CDR1 GTSNPN, CDR2 SVGIG (reference sequence).

This clone occurred once. The CDR3 loop is CASSPEVFQRDGNTIYF. In DNA form, the CDR3 reads TGTGCCAGCAGCCCGGAGGTTTTTCAACGGGATGGAAACACCATATATTTT. V and J are TRBV5-4 and TRBJ1-3; D remains unclear. In germline, CDR1 is SGHNT, CDR2 YYREEE (reference sequence). V was pared by 4 bases and J by 3 bases, with 20 bases between. This CDR3 comprises 17 residues. The entire variable domain, with the rest obtained from reference TRBV5-4 and TRBJ1-3, is as follows: ETGVTQSPTHLIKTRGQQVTLRCSSQSGHNTVSWYQQALGQGPQFIFQYYREEENGRGNFPPRFSGLQFPNYSSELNVNALELDDSALYLCASSPEVFQRDGNTIYFGEGSWLTVV.

The chain combines TRBV5-6 with TRBJ2-3; D ambiguous. CDR1 and CDR2 (germline): SGHDT, YYEEEE. V was pared by 0 bases and J by 3 bases, with 5 bases between. There are 13 residues in the CDR3. In DNA form, the CDR3 reads TGTGCCAGCAGCTTGGAATCGACAGATACGCAGTATTTT. It encodes CASSLESTDTQYF.

The chain employs TRBV9 and TRBJ1-2, with TRBD1 as a possible D gene (5 bases). V dropped 1 base and J dropped 8 bases, with 21 bases sitting between them. This CDR3 spans 16 amino acids. CDR1 SGDLS and CDR2 YYNGEE come from the germline V gene. The DNA of the CDR3 is TGTGCCAGCAGCGTAACTCAGGGTGCTTTTCAGTGGGGCTACACCTTC. The encoded protein is CASSVTQGAFQWGYTF.

This clone was seen once. V and J are TRBV11-2 and TRBJ2-7, with D perhaps TRBD2 (5 bases). The V end lost 3 bases, the J end lost 2 bases, and 5 bases lay between the germline ends. The germline V gene encodes CDR1 SGHAT and CDR2 FQNNGV. The CDR3 runs to 12 residues. This CDR3 reads CASSLRAYEQYF. The CDR3, as DNA: TGTGCCAGCAGCTTGCGGGCCTACGAGCAGTACTTC.

A remark on this clone: One end of the junction is discordant with germline, which a read error may explain. This chain connects TRBV19 to TRBJ2-7, with a weak D call TRBD1 (5 bases). The CDR3 covers 14 residues. The germline V gene encodes CDR1 LNHDA and CDR2 SQIVND (reference sequence). CDR3 residues: CASSRQGSSHEQYF. The CDR3 DNA follows: TGTGCCAGTAGTAGGCAGGGTAGCTCCCACGAGCAGTACTTC.

V is TRBV29-1 and J is TRBJ2-7; D is possibly TRBD2 (6 bases). This CDR3 is 15 amino acids long. CDR1 SQVTM and CDR2 ANQGSEA come from the germline V gene. The V end was cut by 0 bases, the J end by 1 base, with 13 bases between. The CDR3 protein is CSVEDPTSRSYEQYF. In nucleotides, the CDR3 is TGCAGCGTTGAAGACCCAACTAGCAGGTCCTACGAGCAGTACTTC.

This chain uses TRBV4-1 with TRBJ2-1, with D perhaps matching TRBD2 (5 bases). The V end lost 0 bases, the J end lost 3 bases, and 12 bases lay between the germline ends. CDR3 length: 16 amino acids. Germline CDR1 MGHRA, CDR2 YSYEKL. The CDR3 region is CASSQESSGYYNEQFF. CDR3 DNA sequence: TGCGCCAGCAGCCAAGAAAGCAGCGGATACTACAATGAGCAGTTCTTC.

The CDR3 bases are TGCGCCAGCAGCCAAGAGGCGGCCGTCACTTTATATGGCTACACCTTC. It codes for CASSQEAAVTLYGYTF. The V gene is TRBV4-1, the J gene TRBJ1-2, with D uncertain. CDR3 length: 16 amino acids. The V end was cut by 0 bases, the J end by 5 bases, with 16 bases between. Germline lookup yields CDR1 MGHRA and CDR2 YSYEKL.

The V and J genes are TRBV2 and TRBJ2-1; 10 bases agree with TRBD2. The ends lost 2 bases at V and 4 bases at J; junction bases unmatched: 5. The germline V gene has CDR1 SNHLY and CDR2 FYNNEI. The CDR3 is 16 residues long. The CDR3: CASSETSGVPYNEQFF. CDR3 coding DNA: TGTGCCAGCAGTGAAACTAGCGGGGTTCCATACAATGAGCAGTTCTTC.

The count of this clone is one. This rearrangement joins TRBV15 to TRBJ1-2; no firm D call. The V end was cut by 0 bases, the J end by 4 bases, with 15 bases between. CDR3 length equals 16 residues. Per germline, CDR1 LNHNV and CDR2 YYDKDF (reference sequence). CDR3 sequence: CATSRDHGLGGYGYTF. The CDR3 region has the DNA TGTGCCACCAGCAGAGATCATGGACTCGGTGGCTATGGCTACACCTTC.

The chain joins TRBV6-6 to TRBJ2-1, with 7 bases that match TRBD1. This CDR3 has 15 residues. Per germline, CDR1 MNHNY and CDR2 SVGAGI (reference sequence). J gave up 4 bases and V 6 bases, and 9 bases lay outside the gene matches. CDR3 protein: CASRPTGREYNEQFF. The CDR3, as DNA: TGTGCCAGCAGGCCGACAGGGCGAGAGTACAATGAGCAGTTCTTC.

This clone was picked up one time. This chain links TRBV9 with TRBJ2-1; possible D gene TRBD2, 6 bases. The CDR3 is 15 residues long. Trimming took off 3 bases at V and 3 bases at J, with 13 bases between the two ends. The germline gives CDR1 SGDLS, CDR2 YYNGEE. CDR3: CASSEEGLDYNEQFF. The CDR3 coding sequence is TGTGCCAGCAGCGAAGAGGGACTGGACTACAATGAGCAGTTCTTC. The complete variable domain, with remaining parts taken from reference TRBV9 and TRBJ2-1, reads DSGVTQTPKHLITATGQRVTLRCSPRSGDLSVYWYQQSLDQGLQFLIQYYNGEERAKGNILERFSAQQFPDLHSELNLSSLELGDSALYFCASSEEGLDYNEQFFGPGTRLTVL.

V usage is TRBV27 and J usage is TRBJ2-1; 12 nucleotides align to TRBD2. The CDR3 contains 17 residues. Germline values: CDR1 MNHEY, CDR2 SMNVEV (reference sequence). V shed 7 bases and J 2 bases; nucleotides not matched to a gene: 9. The CDR3: CASTAYPSGRAYNEQFF. In nucleotides, the CDR3 is TGTGCCAGCACCGCATACCCTAGCGGGAGGGCCTACAATGAGCAGTTCTTC.

The rearrangement links TRBV27 to TRBJ2-7, with D perhaps TRBD1 (6 bases). CDR1 and CDR2 from the germline V gene are MNHEY and SMNVEV (reference sequence). The CDR3 runs 14 residues. Trimming cost V 2 bases and J 5 bases, with 13 bases left between them. The CDR3 DNA follows: TGTGCCAGCAGTTTAACAGGGATTCGCAACGAGCAGTACTTC. Its protein product is CASSLTGIRNEQYF.

This clone was recorded once. V usage is TRBV7-8 and J usage is TRBJ1-2; D not certain. From germline, CDR1 is SGHVS and CDR2 FQNEAQ. The length of the CDR3 is 12 residues. The ends were cut back, 5 bases at V and 6 bases at J, with 10 bases in the middle. CDR3 loop: CASSVGGNGYTF. The CDR3 bases are TGTGCCAGCAGCGTCGGCGGGAATGGCTACACCTTC.

This clone was detected only once. The V and J genes are TRBV7-9 and TRBJ2-5; D might be TRBD1 (6 bases). The J call is uncertain, as TRBJ2-7 better fits the DNA end. The CDR3 is made up of 19 amino acids. From germline, CDR1 is SEHNR and CDR2 FQNEAQ (reference sequence). CDR3 sequence: CASSLPSQGRWPHAYEQYF. CDR3 in DNA: TGTGCCAGCAGCTTACCGTCTCAGGGGCGGTGGCCCCATGCTTACGAGCAGTACTTC.